These T cell receptor beta chains were read from a single sample in a study of cytomegalovirus exposure and HLA in healthy donors. Only in-frame clones appear in the TCRdb table, and some are missing; sequencing was by immunoSEQ multiplex PCR. The sample lists 85,000 to 100,000 clones; more than 60% were seen once. The sample comprised PBMCs. These receptors all come from a human donor in good health. Both conserved end residues are trimmed from each CDR3. Fields, in order: CDR3 protein, V gene, J gene, clone size. Not every row has a clone size; where given, it reads once, few, many or a size class.

CDR3: ASSHKGGTEAF
V: TRBV9
J: TRBJ1-1
size: once

CDR3: ASSLVGGPNTEAF
V: TRBV5-1
J: TRBJ1-1
size: NA

CDR3: ASSPGTHHGYT
V: TRBV19
J: TRBJ1-2
size: NA

CDR3: ASSPRGGLSYNEQF
V: TRBV27
J: TRBJ2-1
size: NA

CDR3: ASSVELAGGPDEQY
V: TRBV9
J: TRBJ2-7
size: NA

CDR3: ASRDFYGYT
V: TRBV25-1
J: TRBJ1-2
size: few

CDR3: ASSLLGDSNYNEQF
V: TRBV27
J: TRBJ2-1
size: NA

CDR3: ASSERSSGRPYEQY
V: TRBV2
J: TRBJ2-7
size: NA

CDR3: ASSFRTEGTDTQY
V: TRBV27
J: TRBJ2-3
size: NA

CDR3: ASSKARGTWGTDTQY
V: TRBV21-1
J: TRBJ2-3
size: NA

CDR3: ASSLVRGYEQY
V: TRBV5-1
J: TRBJ2-7
size: NA

CDR3: ASSQMGQGRGVQY
V: TRBV4-1
J: TRBJ2-5
size: NA

CDR3: ASSLSGSNTGELF
V: TRBV7-7
J: TRBJ2-2
size: few

CDR3: ASALTGGKYEQY
V: TRBV6-1
J: TRBJ2-7
size: few

CDR3: ASSEAQVPNYGYT
V: TRBV6-1
J: TRBJ1-2
size: NA

CDR3: ATSRVSVYGYT
V: TRBV15
J: TRBJ1-2
size: NA

CDR3: ASKVEGGQDTQY
V: TRBV6-4
J: TRBJ2-3
size: NA

CDR3: ASSQGEWGTGWNLDETQY
V: TRBV14
J: TRBJ2-5
size: NA

CDR3: ASSDEGRKNTEAF
V: TRBV11-1
J: TRBJ1-1
size: NA

CDR3: ASSYRGYYEQY
V: TRBV5-6
J: TRBJ2-7
size: few

CDR3: ASNSVYT
V: TRBV4-1
J: TRBJ1-2
size: NA

CDR3: ASSLAGQGYEQY
V: TRBV7-8
J: NA
size: NA

CDR3: AWSPTWGGNEQF
V: TRBV30
J: TRBJ2-1
size: NA

CDR3: ASSLNRLANYGYT
V: TRBV27
J: TRBJ1-2
size: NA

CDR3: ASSLEVGQVYGYT
V: TRBV7-8
J: TRBJ1-2
size: NA

CDR3: ASGLQGNQPQH
V: TRBV6-6
J: TRBJ1-5
size: NA

CDR3: ASRLTDTNYGYT
V: TRBV6-5
J: TRBJ1-2
size: few

CDR3: ASSLGGQNEKLF
V: TRBV7-2
J: TRBJ1-4
size: NA